This T cell receptor (beta chain) is drawn from a study of blood T cell repertoires in COVID-19. Study details: Sources were T cells, B-cell-depleted T cells, or PBMCs; the material itself was cDNA or gDNA.

There are 16 residues in the CDR3. The V gene lost 7 bases and the J gene lost 5 bases, with 21 bases spanning the gap. CDR1 and CDR2 from the germline V gene are MNHEY and SVGEGT. Using immunoSEQ multiplex PCR, the repertoire was profiled, and TCRdb retains in-frame clones only, with some absent. Of fewer than 85,000 clones listed, over 75% are singletons. The receptor was isolated from a man over 45 with active COVID-19. Input material: peripheral blood. This sequence joins TRBV6-2 or TRBV6-3 and TRBJ1-5; tentative D call: TRBD1 (5 bases). The CDR3 loop is CASTPRTGSPYQPQHF. The CDR3 DNA sequence: TGTGCCAGCACCCCACGAACAGGATCTCCCTATCAGCCCCAGCATTTT.